The 24 T cell receptor beta chains below all came from one sample that was sequenced in a study of shared clonotypes between healthy human individuals. Sequencing was performed with immunoSEQ multiplex PCR; in TCRdb, only in-frame clones are kept and a portion is missing. The sample consists of roughly 2.5 million clones, just over 90% of them appearing once. The sequencing sample was made of naive CD4+ T cells sorted from blood. Specified subset: CD45RA+ positively selected. Source of these receptors: a man younger than 35 in good health.

About this clone: The identical CDR3 is also encoded by other nucleotide sequences in the sample. V gene TRBV7-2 combines with J gene TRBJ2-7; no firm D call. The CDR3 runs to 12 residues. Germline assignment: CDR1 SGHTA and CDR2 FQGNSA. Trimming cost V 1 base and J 4 bases, with 5 bases left between them. CDR3 loop: CASSLGVYEQYF. For the CDR3, the DNA is TGTGCCAGCAGCTTAGGAGTTTACGAGCAGTACTTC.

The V gene is TRBV6-5, the J gene TRBJ2-7; D unclear. V lost 0 bases, J lost 7 bases, and 7 bases lay in between. Germline assignment: CDR1 MNHEY and CDR2 SVGAGI. CDR3 length equals 12 residues. CDR3 sequence (DNA): TGTGCCAGCAGTTACTCAGCCGGGGAGCAGTACTTC. As protein: CASSYSAGEQYF.

This clone was counted between two and nine times. The rearrangement links TRBV5-1 to TRBJ1-1; D is undetermined. Per the germline V gene, CDR1 is SGHRS and CDR2 is YFSETQ. Trimming took 1 base from V and 4 from J, leaving 8 bases between them. The CDR3 contains 13 residues. The CDR3: CASSLFWGTEAFF. The CDR3 bases are TGCGCCAGCAGCTTGTTTTGGGGCACTGAAGCTTTCTTT.

This chain connects TRBV5-4 to TRBJ2-3; D gene uncertain. Between the trimmed V and J ends, which lost 0 bases and 4 bases, there was a span of 12 bases. The CDR3 covers 15 residues. Germline V gene sequence: CDR1 SGHNT, CDR2 YYREEE (reference sequence). The CDR3 nucleotides are TGTGCCAGCAGCTTGGATTCTACGGAATCAGATACGCAGTATTTT. Protein product: CASSLDSTESDTQYF.

V usage is TRBV9 and J usage is TRBJ2-2; D gene uncertain. CDR1 is SGDLS and CDR2 is YYNGEE in the germline V gene. The CDR3 length is 15 residues. V shed 1 base and J shed 0 bases, with 7 bases lying between them. CDR3 sequence reads: CASSVIPANTGELFF. CDR3 in DNA: TGTGCCAGCAGCGTAATACCCGCGAACACCGGGGAGCTGTTTTTT.

The chain combines TRBV27 with TRBJ1-2, with 7 nucleotides matching TRBD1. J was trimmed by 5 bases and V by 8 bases; bases with no gene match: 5. From germline, CDR1 is MNHEY and CDR2 SMNVEV (reference sequence). There are 12 residues in the CDR3. CDR3 amino acids: CASGPRGYGYTF. The CDR3 DNA follows: TGTGCCAGCGGCCCCAGGGGGTATGGCTACACCTTC.

This rearrangement joins TRBV29-1 to TRBJ2-7, with D perhaps matching TRBD2 (5 bases). In germline, CDR1 is SQVTM, CDR2 ANQGSEA. The V gene lost 6 bases and the J gene lost 4 bases, with 28 bases spanning the gap. The CDR3 extends over 17 amino acids. The CDR3 coding sequence is TGCAGCGTAAGGACCAGCGGACTCGGTAGAGAGCTTTACGAGCAGTACTTC. This sequence encodes CSVRTSGLGRELYEQYF.

The rearrangement uses TRBV7-9 and TRBJ1-1; D is possibly TRBD1 (5 bases). The V and J ends lost 1 base and 6 bases respectively, with 18 bases between them. The germline CDR1 and CDR2 sequences are SEHNR and FQNEAQ (reference sequence). The CDR3 is made up of 16 amino acids. The CDR3 bases are TGTGCCAGCAGCTTAGAGGTAAGGGGCCCTACGGCTGAAGCTTTCTTT. This codes for CASSLEVRGPTAEAFF.

The V call is TRBV5-6, the J call TRBJ1-6; D may be TRBD1 (6 bases). Germline loops: CDR1 SGHDT, CDR2 YYEEEE. V lost 4 bases to trimming and J lost 9 bases, with 17 bases between them. The CDR3 is made up of 15 amino acids. For the CDR3, the DNA is TGTGCCAGCAGCACCCCAGGGGCCGTCGCTTCACCCCTCCACTTT. This codes for CASSTPGAVASPLHF.

V gene TRBV9 combines with J gene TRBJ2-5; 8 bases line up with TRBD1. J lost 4 bases, V lost 4 bases, and 12 bases had no gene match. Germline CDR1 SGDLS, CDR2 YYNGEE. The CDR3 has 16 residues. CDR3 protein: CASSSLPAGGLETQYF. CDR3 coding DNA: TGTGCCAGCAGCTCCCTTCCGGCAGGGGGCCTAGAGACCCAGTACTTC. The full variable domain, its missing parts supplied by reference TRBV9 and TRBJ2-5, is DSGVTQTPKHLITATGQRVTLRCSPRSGDLSVYWYQQSLDQGLQFLIQYYNGEERAKGNILERFSAQQFPDLHSELNLSSLELGDSALYFCASSSLPAGGLETQYFGPGTRLLVL.

The chain uses TRBV6-1 and TRBJ1-2; TRBD1 is a possible D gene (5 bases). The CDR3 has 16 residues. The V end lost 2 bases, the J end lost 4 bases, and 17 bases lay between the germline ends. Germline V lookup: CDR1 MNHNS, CDR2 SASEGT. This CDR3 reads CASSEFERDRGYGYTF. For the CDR3, the DNA is TGTGCCAGCAGTGAATTTGAAAGGGACCGGGGCTATGGCTACACCTTC.

This clone has just one count. V is TRBV11-2 and J is TRBJ2-7, with D possibly being TRBD1 or TRBD2 (6 bases each). Germline V CDR1 and CDR2: SGHAT, FQNNGV. V lost 5 bases and J 4 bases, leaving 15 bases between the germline ends. The CDR3 has 14 amino acids. The CDR3 loop is CASSPKGGYYEQYF. For the CDR3, the DNA is TGTGCCAGCAGCCCTAAGGGGGGCTATTACGAGCAGTACTTC.

The chain is built from TRBV7-9 and TRBJ1-2; 8 bases are shared with TRBD1. CDR3 size: 15 residues. V gave up 4 bases and J gave up 4 bases; unmatched junction bases: 8. Germline V gene lookup returns CDR1 SEHNR and CDR2 FQNEAQ (reference sequence). CDR3 sequence (DNA): TGTGCCAGCAGCTACGGACAGGGCGGGGCCTATGGCTACACCTTC. Protein: CASSYGQGGAYGYTF.

The chain employs TRBV5-5 and TRBJ2-7; tentative D call: TRBD1 (6 bases). The CDR3 is 13 amino acids. Germline values: CDR1 SGHKS, CDR2 YYEKEE (reference sequence). V lost 2 bases and J lost 2, with 8 bases in between. The CDR3 DNA sequence: TGTGCCAGCAGCTTTGGACAGCCCTACGAGCAGTACTTC. Its translation: CASSFGQPYEQYF.

This rearrangement joins TRBV6-5 to TRBJ2-7; TRBD1 matches at 8 bases. Per germline, CDR1 MNHEY and CDR2 SVGAGI. J lost 4 bases, V lost 0 bases, and 8 bases had no gene match. The CDR3 has 16 amino acids. For the CDR3, the DNA is TGTGCCAGCAGTTACTCCCAGGGGGCGAAAATTTACGAGCAGTACTTC. Amino acid sequence: CASSYSQGAKIYEQYF.

This chain links TRBV28 with TRBJ1-3; D possibly corresponds to TRBD1 (6 bases). The CDR3 is 16 amino acids. CDR1 MDHEN and CDR2 SYDVKM come from the germline V gene. V lost 2 bases to trimming and J lost 4 bases, with 15 bases between them. The DNA for the CDR3 is TGTGCCAGCAGTTTACTAGGAGGGGGTAACGGAAACACCATATATTTT. Encoded protein: CASSLLGGGNGNTIYF.

The chain recombines TRBV4-1 with TRBJ2-7, with a weak D call TRBD1 (5 bases). V was cut by 1 base and J by 6 bases, with 22 bases left in between. In germline, CDR1 is MGHRA, CDR2 YSYEKL. This CDR3 is 17 amino acids long. CDR3 coding DNA: TGCGCCAGCAGCCAAGGTGGCAGGGCCCCTTTTTCAGGCGAGCAGTACTTC. Residues: CASSQGGRAPFSGEQYF.

The genes are TRBV5-1 and TRBJ1-2; possible D gene TRBD1, 5 bases. V was trimmed by 6 bases and J by 0 bases, leaving 12 bases between them. This CDR3 has 14 residues. Per the germline V gene, CDR1 is SGHRS and CDR2 is YFSETQ. The CDR3: CASTPGAPNYGYTF. The DNA of the CDR3 is TGCGCCAGCACCCCCGGGGCCCCTAACTATGGCTACACCTTC.

This chain uses TRBV6-5 with TRBJ1-4, with D tentatively TRBD1 (5 bases). Germline V gene sequence: CDR1 MNHEY, CDR2 SVGAGI. The CDR3 is 14 amino acids. V was trimmed by 6 bases and J by 6 bases, leaving 14 bases between them. The CDR3 nucleotides read TGTGCCAGCAGCCTTACTGGGGGATATGAAAAACTGTTTTTT. It specifies CASSLTGGYEKLFF.

The chain carries TRBV6-1 and TRBJ1-5; D is undetermined. The CDR3 runs to 14 residues. The germline V gene has CDR1 MNHNS and CDR2 SASEGT. V gave up 4 bases and J gave up 2 bases, with 9 bases separating them. The CDR3 loop reads CASSGLVGNQPQHF. The CDR3 DNA sequence: TGTGCCAGCAGTGGCCTCGTAGGCAATCAGCCCCAGCATTTT.

This chain uses TRBV4-1 with TRBJ1-3, with 7 bases lining up with TRBD1. V shed 1 base, J shed 0 bases, and the junction held 6 bases outside the gene matches. This CDR3 spans 17 amino acids. The V gene's germline CDR1 is MGHRA and CDR2 YSYEKL. The CDR3 loop is CASSQGRGGDSGNTIYF. The CDR3 coding sequence is TGCGCCAGCAGCCAAGGGAGAGGGGGCGACTCTGGAAACACCATATATTTT.

The count of this clone is one. The chain links TRBV9 to TRBJ2-2; the match to TRBD2 covers 9 bases. The V gene's germline CDR1 is SGDLS and CDR2 YYNGEE. The ends lost 5 bases at V and 6 bases at J; junction bases unmatched: 2. The CDR3 consists of 13 residues. CDR3 in DNA: TGTGCCAGCAGACCTAGCGGGGCCGGGGAGCTGTTTTTT. Its translation: CASRPSGAGELFF.

This chain uses TRBV15 with TRBJ2-7, with no clear D. V lost 1 base and J lost 4, with 11 bases in between. Per germline, CDR1 LNHNV and CDR2 YYDKDF (reference sequence). CDR3 length: 14 residues. The CDR3 spells CATSRGRIGYEQYF. The CDR3 DNA reads TGTGCCACCAGCAGAGGTAGAATAGGATACGAGCAGTACTTC.

This clone was found once. The chain recombines TRBV30 with TRBJ1-2; unclear D gene. Germline CDR1 reads GTSNPN; CDR2 reads SVGIG (reference sequence). V shed 4 bases and J shed 3 bases, with 9 bases lying between them. CDR3 length: 12 amino acids. As DNA, the CDR3 is TGTGCCTGGAAACGAGGTGACTATGGCTACACCTTC. It codes for CAWKRGDYGYTF.